This paragraph reports one T cell receptor (beta chain). What it binds is unknown. A much larger clone lies a single base off, so this may be a read error. The authors made TCR beta cDNA from about 500 ng total RNA with a constant-region primer. ARM-PCR was slightly modified, and three nested multiplex PCR rounds with it gave rise to the TCR beta libraries. Use of TRBV1-TRBV30 forward primers with a C-beta reverse primer characterized the first two PCR rounds, which lasted around 10 cycles each. TCRdb ran MiXCR on the multiplex PCR reads and lists one entry per CDR3 protein. The sample holds about 330,000 distinct CDR3 sequences, 65% seen once. These data are taken from a study of tumor-infiltrating lymphocytes in primary liver carcinoma. The study, taken as a whole, reports: Tumor-adjacent and tumor-blood pairs displayed less overlap than did pairs of tumor regions. Tumors significantly exceeded blood in top-250-clone fraction (p = 0.039).

The blood RNA (from unsorted whole blood) was obtained, and germline DNA was also extracted. At sampling, these chronic HBV carriers had received no treatment. Per germline, CDR1 MNHNY and CDR2 SVGAGI (reference sequence). Trimming removed 5 bases from V and 0 bases from J; junction bases left unmatched: 14. The CDR3 runs to 19 residues. The origin of this receptor is a man aged 35 to 55 with primary liver carcinoma and hepatitis B virus infection. Input material: peripheral blood. The rearrangement uses TRBV6-6 and TRBJ2-3; 10 positions agree with TRBD1. CDR3 region: CASSHYSGTGVPSTDTQYF. In DNA form, the CDR3 reads TGTGCCAGCAGTCACTATTCCGGGACAGGGGTTCCGAGCACAGATACGCAGTATTTT.